Each of the 7 T cell receptor beta chains below was sequenced from the same sample in a study of PD-L1 blockade in urothelial cancer. Time point meaning: pretreatment peripheral blood. TCRdb keeps only in-frame clones here, not all; method: immunoSEQ multiplex PCR. Found here are around 43,000 clones, about 88% of them singletons; the top ten hold 20% to 25%. Sequencing used PBMCs, obtained around atezolizumab (anti-PD-L1) treatment. Receptors were obtained from a donor at least 40 years old with urothelial cancer.

The rearrangement uses TRBV16 and TRBJ2-1; 7 bases map to TRBD1. The trim removed 4 bases at V and 0 bases at J, leaving 6 bases unmatched. This CDR3 contains 16 residues. Germline V gene data show CDR1 as KGHSY and CDR2 as FQNENV. The CDR3 region is CASSPPYRGSYNEQFF. The CDR3 region has the DNA TGTGCCAGCAGCCCCCCTTACAGGGGCTCCTACAATGAGCAGTTCTTC.

The count of this clone is one. The J gene is TRBJ2-2, the V gene TRBV29-1, with a possible D match to TRBD2 (5 bases). Germline CDR1 and CDR2: SQVTM and ANQGSEA. Trimming took off 3 bases at V and 6 bases at J, with 17 bases between the two ends. This CDR3 region has 15 residues. The CDR3 here is CSVDHLDGKAGELFF. DNA of the CDR3: TGCAGCGTTGACCACTTGGACGGGAAGGCCGGGGAGCTGTTTTTT.

V gene TRBV28 combines with J gene TRBJ2-3; 8 bases agree with TRBD2. V was clipped by 3 bases and J by 8 bases; unmatched bases: 4. The germline CDR1 and CDR2 sequences are MDHEN and SYDVKM. The CDR3 consists of 13 residues. CDR3 in amino acids: CASSFGAGGTQYF. The CDR3 bases are TGTGCCAGCAGTTTCGGGGCGGGAGGTACGCAGTATTTT.

V usage is TRBV7-3 and J usage is TRBJ2-7, with D possibly TRBD2 on 6 matching bases. Germline V gene lookup returns CDR1 SGHTA and CDR2 FQGTGA. With 6 bases removed from V and 5 bases from J, the gap between germline ends came to 20 bases. The CDR3 runs to 15 residues. CDR3 DNA: TGTGCCAGCAGTCCCACCGTGGGGGGTTACCACGAGCAGTACTTC. It specifies CASSPTVGGYHEQYF.

The V and J genes are TRBV13 and TRBJ2-7, with 7 bases that match TRBD2. After removal of 2 bases from V and 1 base from J, the junction contained 8 bases not matched to a gene. CDR1 is PRHDT and CDR2 is FYEKMQ in the germline V gene (reference sequence). The CDR3 is made up of 16 amino acids. CDR3 sequence (DNA): TGTGCCAGCAGCTTATACGGGGGAGGGCCTTCCTACGAGCAGTACTTC. Translated, it gives CASSLYGGGPSYEQYF. The full variable domain, rest sourced from reference TRBV13 and TRBJ2-7, is AAGVIQSPRHLIKEKRETATLKCYPIPRHDTVYWYQQGPGQDPQFLISFYEKMQSDKGSIPDRFSAQQFSDYHSELNMSSLELGDSALYFCASSLYGGGPSYEQYFGPGTRLTVT.

V usage is TRBV21-1 and J usage is TRBJ2-2; the D call TRBD2 from the table was never checked on the DNA. TRBV21-1 is a documented pseudogene. The CDR3 runs to 23 residues. For the CDR3, the DNA is TGTGCCAGCAGCACCGACGGGACACCACCGGGACTAGCGGGAGTAGAGAACACCGGGGAGCTGTTTTTT. It codes for CASSTDGTPPGLAGVENTGELFF.

The chain carries TRBV19 and TRBJ2-3; D is uncertain. This CDR3 is built from 17 residues. V lost 3 bases and J lost 9, with 25 bases in between. Per germline, CDR1 LNHDA and CDR2 SQIVND (reference sequence). Here the CDR3 DNA reads TGTGCCAGTAGTATCGGCCAGCCGGGTCGGTCCTCAGCCACGCAGTATTTT. It yields the protein CASSIGQPGRSSATQYF.